Below, 30 T cell receptor beta chains from the same sample are listed, as sequenced in a study of shared clonotypes between healthy human individuals. TCRdb keeps only in-frame clones here, not all; method: immunoSEQ multiplex PCR. The data contain approximately 1,500,000 clones, 95% to 99% of them seen just once; the ten biggest clones take up less than 0.55%. The material sequenced was naive CD4+ T cells sorted from blood. Regarding subset: CD45RA+ positively selected. The origin of the receptors is a man younger than 40 in good health.

V gene TRBV5-1 combines with J gene TRBJ2-3; D may correspond to TRBD1 or TRBD2 (6 bases each). Germline CDR1 reads SGHRS; CDR2 reads YFSETQ. V was clipped by 5 bases and J by 4 bases, with 17 bases between them. The CDR3 has 15 residues. The CDR3 region is CASRLWGAIADTQYF. CDR3 nucleotide sequence: TGCGCCAGCAGGTTATGGGGGGCCATCGCAGATACGCAGTATTTT.

This clone has just one count. Distinct nucleotide sequences in the sample also encode this CDR3. The chain carries TRBV2 and TRBJ2-1; 12 bases align to TRBD2. V gave up 6 bases and J gave up 4 bases; unmatched junction bases: 1. Germline lookup yields CDR1 SNHLY and CDR2 FYNNEI. This CDR3 is built from 14 residues. In nucleotides, the CDR3 is TGTGCCAGCAGCGGGACTAGCGGGTACAATGAGCAGTTCTTC. It codes for CASSGTSGYNEQFF. The full variable domain, completed using reference TRBV2 and TRBJ2-1, is EPEVTQTPSHQVTQMGQEVILRCVPISNHLYFYWYRQILGQKVEFLVSFYNNEISEKSEIFDDQFSVERPDGSNFTLKIRSTKLEDSAMYFCASSGTSGYNEQFFGPGTRLTVL.

V and J are TRBV4-1 and TRBJ2-3; D is ambiguous. Germline values: CDR1 MGHRA, CDR2 YSYEKL. The CDR3 sequence is 14 residues long. Trimming shortened V by 1 base and J by 2 bases, and 7 bases separated the two germline ends. CDR3 sequence (DNA): TGCGCCAGCAGCCAAGTGACCTTCACAGATACGCAGTATTTT. It is translated as CASSQVTFTDTQYF.

V is TRBV10-3 and J is TRBJ2-7, with TRBD2 matching over 10 bases. CDR3 length: 15 residues. The germline V gene has CDR1 ENHRY and CDR2 SYGVKD. V lost 2 bases and J lost 4; bases outside the gene matches: 5. CDR3 DNA sequence: TGTGCCATCAGTGAGAGGACTAGCGGTAATTACGAGCAGTACTTC. Amino acids: CAISERTSGNYEQYF.

The CDR3 protein is CASSPSTSGRSYNEQFF. The CDR3 nucleotides read TGCGCCAGCAGTCCTTCCACTAGCGGGAGATCCTACAATGAGCAGTTCTTC. The chain employs TRBV5-1 and TRBJ2-1, with TRBD2 identical over 11 bases. CDR1 SGHRS and CDR2 YFSETQ come from the germline V gene. The junction had 8 bases not matched to a gene; V was cut back by 5 bases and J by 1 base. The CDR3 spans 17 residues. Full variable domain (rest looked up from reference TRBV5-1 and TRBJ2-1): KAGVTQTPRYLIKTRGQQVTLSCSPISGHRSVSWYQQTPGQGLQFLFEYFSETQRNKGNFPGRFSGRQFSNSRSEMNVSTLELGDSALYLCASSPSTSGRSYNEQFFGPGTRLTVL.

The chain employs TRBV7-8 and TRBJ2-7; TRBD2 agrees at 9 bases. The CDR3 consists of 18 residues. Germline lookup yields CDR1 SGHVS and CDR2 FQNEAQ. The V and J ends lost 4 bases and 0 bases, in that order; junction bases with no gene match: 13. The CDR3 is CASSSGGGSGRLSYEQYF. In DNA, the CDR3 is TGTGCCAGCAGCTCCGGCGGGGGTAGCGGGAGACTCTCCTACGAGCAGTACTTC. The full variable domain, in which reference TRBV7-8 and TRBJ2-7 provide the parts outside the CDR3, is GAGVSQSPRYKVAKRGQDVALRCDPISGHVSLFWYQQALGQGPEFLTYFQNEAQLDKSGLPSDRFFAERPEGSVSTLKIQRTQQEDSAVYLCASSSGGGSGRLSYEQYFGPGTRLTVT.

In its sample, this clone was seen once. The CDR3: CASKSGGVDNEQFF. The DNA for the CDR3 is TGTGCCAGCAAATCAGGGGGTGTGGACAATGAGCAGTTCTTC. The chain links TRBV28 to TRBJ2-1; 7 nucleotides agree with TRBD1. Losses at the gene ends were 7 bases for V and 5 bases for J; bases not matched to a gene: 8. From germline, CDR1 is MDHEN and CDR2 SYDVKM. The CDR3 consists of 14 residues.

About this clone itself: At the DNA level, this CDR3 is encoded by other sequences in the same sample as well. The V and J genes are TRBV18 and TRBJ1-1; no reliable D call. The CDR3 length is 14 residues. Germline V gene sequence: CDR1 KGHSH, CDR2 LQKENI. Trimming removed 2 bases at V and 0 bases at J, with 7 bases between. DNA of the CDR3: TGTGCCAGCTCACCAAAAGGCATGAACACTGAAGCTTTCTTT. This translates into CASSPKGMNTEAFF.

This rearrangement joins TRBV27 to TRBJ2-3; D uncertain. V lost 7 bases and J lost 3, with 14 bases in between. Germline V gives CDR1 MNHEY, CDR2 SMNVEV (reference sequence). The CDR3 runs to 14 residues. In DNA form, the CDR3 reads TGTGCCAGCACCACCCAACGCGGAACAGATACGCAGTATTTT. Amino acids: CASTTQRGTDTQYF.

The V gene is TRBV5-1, the J gene TRBJ1-5; the D is unclear. V gave up 4 bases and J gave up 3 bases, with 17 bases separating them. Per the germline V gene, CDR1 is SGHRS and CDR2 is YFSETQ. The CDR3 has 16 residues. In DNA form, the CDR3 reads TGCGCCAGCAGCCCCCTACCTGACGGCCTCAATCAGCCCCAGCATTTT. This sequence encodes CASSPLPDGLNQPQHF.

This chain uses TRBV4-1 with TRBJ2-7; D unresolved. Looked up from germline, CDR1 is MGHRA and CDR2 is YSYEKL. The ends were cut back, 5 bases at V and 1 base at J, with 12 bases in the middle. This CDR3 has 14 amino acids. The CDR3 loop reads CASSSRAPSYEQYF. In nucleotides, the CDR3 is TGCGCCAGCAGCTCACGGGCCCCGTCCTACGAGCAGTACTTC.

This clone appeared once. The chain employs TRBV9 and TRBJ1-1, with TRBD1 matching 8 bases. V lost 0 bases to trimming and J lost 11 bases; unmatched junction nucleotides: 12. Germline V gene lookup returns CDR1 SGDLS and CDR2 YYNGEE. The length of the CDR3 is 15 residues. CDR3 coding DNA: TGTGCCAGCAGCGTAGGTCCCGACAGGGGAGGAGCGGCTTTCTTT. Protein: CASSVGPDRGGAAFF. Combining the CDR3 with reference TRBV9 and TRBJ1-1 gives the whole variable domain DSGVTQTPKHLITATGQRVTLRCSPRSGDLSVYWYQQSLDQGLQFLIQYYNGEERAKGNILERFSAQQFPDLHSELNLSSLELGDSALYFCASSVGPDRGGAAFFGQGTRLTVV.

The chain recombines TRBV7-2 with TRBJ2-3; D ambiguous. The CDR3 contains 15 residues. Germline V CDR1 and CDR2: SGHTA, FQGNSA. The V gene lost 1 base and the J gene lost 6 bases, with 14 bases spanning the gap. CDR3 sequence: CASSLGFLGMDTQYF. CDR3 coding DNA: TGTGCCAGCAGCTTAGGTTTTCTTGGCATGGATACGCAGTATTTT.

The chain joins TRBV29-1 to TRBJ1-1, with D perhaps TRBD1 (6 bases). Per the germline V gene, CDR1 is SQVTM and CDR2 is ANQGSEA. Trimming left V 7 bases short and J 6 bases short, with 15 bases between. This CDR3 is 12 amino acids long. Here the CDR3 DNA reads TGCAGCGCCGGACAGTTTCGGGCTGAAGCTTTCTTT. Protein: CSAGQFRAEAFF.

This chain joins TRBV2 and TRBJ2-3; D remains ambiguous. Germline CDR1 reads SNHLY; CDR2 reads FYNNEI. Trimming pared 10 bases from V and 0 bases from J, leaving 14 bases between. This CDR3 has 14 amino acids. The CDR3 protein is CAIGRSSSTDTQYF. Written as DNA, the CDR3 is TGTGCCATAGGAAGGTCATCCAGCACAGATACGCAGTATTTT.

V is TRBV11-2 and J is TRBJ2-5; D possibly matches TRBD1 or TRBD2 (5 bases each). The CDR3 is 14 residues long. Looked up from germline, CDR1 is SGHAT and CDR2 is FQNNGV. The V end lost 5 bases, the J end lost 7 bases, and 17 bases lay between the germline ends. CDR3 in amino acids: CASSLRDATGTQYF. CDR3 nucleotide sequence: TGTGCCAGCAGCCTCCGGGACGCCACGGGGACCCAGTACTTC.

The chain is built from TRBV5-1 and TRBJ1-1; 7 bases agree with TRBD1. The CDR3 runs 14 residues. Germline CDR1 reads SGHRS; CDR2 reads YFSETQ. V lost 1 base to trimming and J lost 3 bases; unmatched junction nucleotides: 3. The CDR3 DNA sequence: TGCGCCAGCAGCTTGATTACAGGGGACACTGAAGCTTTCTTT. This sequence encodes CASSLITGDTEAFF. Full variable domain (outside the CDR3, taken from reference TRBV5-1 and TRBJ1-1): KAGVTQTPRYLIKTRGQQVTLSCSPISGHRSVSWYQQTPGQGLQFLFEYFSETQRNKGNFPGRFSGRQFSNSRSEMNVSTLELGDSALYLCASSLITGDTEAFFGQGTRLTVV.

J is TRBJ1-1 and V is TRBV5-5; 10 bases line up with TRBD1. The CDR3 runs to 14 residues. Germline values: CDR1 SGHKS, CDR2 YYEKEE (reference sequence). Trimming at V came to 4 bases and at J to 7 bases, leaving 7 bases not matched to a gene. CDR3 in DNA: TGTGCCAGCAGCAGGACAGGGGGACGGAGTGAAGCTTTCTTT. Translating gives CASSRTGGRSEAFF.

This clone was counted a single time. The chain has TRBV6-5 and TRBJ2-1; 7 nucleotides align to TRBD2. This CDR3 spans 16 amino acids. V trimming: 3 bases; J trimming: 7 bases; junction bases outside the gene matches: 12. Germline-derived CDR1 and CDR2 are MNHEY and SVGAGI. In nucleotides, the CDR3 is TGTGCCAGCAGTTATAGCCGGGGGGAATGGGGAAATGAGCAGTTCTTC. It specifies CASSYSRGEWGNEQFF.

A remark on this clone: The sample has other DNA sequences that encode this CDR3 too. The CDR3 spells CASSGTSGYNEQFF. The CDR3 coding sequence is TGTGCCAGCAGTGGAACTAGCGGATACAATGAGCAGTTCTTC. The rearrangement joins TRBV2 to TRBJ2-1; 8 bases align to TRBD2. Germline loops: CDR1 SNHLY, CDR2 FYNNEI. With 4 bases clipped from V and 4 bases from J, the junction kept 3 bases outside the gene matches. CDR3 length equals 14 residues.

Of note for this clone: This specimen includes other DNA sequences encoding the same CDR3. The CDR3 DNA follows: TGCAGTGCTAGAGAGGGTTACGAGCAGTACTTC. This codes for CSAREGYEQYF. This chain joins TRBV20-1 and TRBJ2-7; D gene unclear. This CDR3 comprises 11 residues. V lost 0 bases to trimming and J lost 4 bases, with 4 bases between them. The germline V gene encodes CDR1 DFQATT and CDR2 SNEGSKA (reference sequence).

Remarks on this clone: Other nucleotide sequences in the sample specify the same CDR3. The gene calls are TRBV15 and TRBJ1-1; D unclear. The V end was cut by 5 bases, the J end by 1 base, with 5 bases between. The CDR3 extends over 12 amino acids. Per germline, CDR1 LNHNV and CDR2 YYDKDF (reference sequence). The CDR3 region has the DNA TGTGCCACCAGCCGGGGGAACACTGAAGCTTTCTTT. It encodes CATSRGNTEAFF.

With regard to this clone: This sample also contains other DNA sequences that code for the same CDR3. V and J are TRBV5-1 and TRBJ2-7; either TRBD1 or TRBD2 may fit D (5 bases each). Germline CDR1 and CDR2: SGHRS and YFSETQ. The CDR3 loop spans 15 amino acids. V lost 0 bases, J lost 0 bases, and 10 bases lay in between. The CDR3 spells CASSLVAGSSYEQYF. The CDR3 DNA follows: TGCGCCAGCAGCTTGGTGGCAGGGAGCTCCTACGAGCAGTACTTC.

This chain uses TRBV28 with TRBJ1-4; 7 bases are a match to TRBD1. CDR3 length: 14 residues. Trimming took 3 bases from V and 5 from J; bases not matched to a gene: 3. CDR1 and CDR2 from the germline V gene are MDHEN and SYDVKM. CDR3 loop: CASSFLDRNEKLFF. CDR3 DNA sequence: TGTGCCAGCAGTTTCTTGGACAGGAATGAAAAACTGTTTTTT. Drawing the rest from reference TRBV28 and TRBJ1-4, the complete variable domain is DVKVTQSSRYLVKRTGEKVFLECVQDMDHENMFWYRQDPGLGLRLIYFSYDVKMKEKGDIPEGYSVSREKKERFSLILESASTNQTSMYLCASSFLDRNEKLFFGSGTQLSVL.

As regards this clone: In the same sample, other DNA sequences code for this CDR3. The V call is TRBV7-2, the J call TRBJ2-3; tentative D call: TRBD2 (6 bases). CDR3 length equals 16 residues. In germline, CDR1 is SGHTA, CDR2 FQGNSA. Trimming pared 0 bases from V and 0 bases from J, leaving 10 bases between. The CDR3 loop reads CASSLAGGLSTDTQYF. The DNA for the CDR3 is TGTGCCAGCAGCTTAGCTGGAGGGCTCAGCACAGATACGCAGTATTTT.

V usage is TRBV7-3 and J usage is TRBJ2-1; maybe TRBD1 (5 bases). The germline CDR1 and CDR2 sequences are SGHTA and FQGTGA. V was shortened by 5 bases and J by 5 bases, with 10 bases between the two germline ends. This CDR3 is built from 13 residues. This CDR3 is CASSIYRNNEQFF. CDR3 DNA: TGTGCCAGCAGCATCTACAGGAACAATGAGCAGTTCTTC.

The chain joins TRBV19 to TRBJ1-2; D ambiguous. Trimming took 7 bases from V and 0 from J, leaving 12 bases between them. The CDR3 consists of 14 residues. The germline V gene encodes CDR1 LNHDA and CDR2 SQIVND (reference sequence). DNA of the CDR3: TGTGCCAGTACCCTGGTGGGAACTAACTATGGCTACACCTTC. Amino acid sequence: CASTLVGTNYGYTF.

This chain connects TRBV5-4 to TRBJ2-2; 10 nucleotides line up with TRBD2. CDR1 SGHNT and CDR2 YYREEE come from the germline V gene (reference sequence). The CDR3 sequence is 16 residues long. V lost 4 bases to trimming and J lost 1 base; unmatched junction nucleotides: 4. In DNA, the CDR3 is TGTGCCAGCAGCCCGGGACTAGCGATGAACACCGGGGAGCTGTTTTTT. Translated, it gives CASSPGLAMNTGELFF.

The gene calls are TRBV28 and TRBJ1-1; no reliable D call. Per the germline V gene, CDR1 is MDHEN and CDR2 is SYDVKM. This CDR3 comprises 10 residues. V lost 6 bases and J 8 bases, leaving 7 bases between the germline ends. As DNA, the CDR3 is TGTGCCAGCAGACGGAGGGAAGCTTTCTTT. Protein product: CASRRREAFF.

V usage is TRBV29-1 and J usage is TRBJ1-1; D is unresolved. V was pared by 6 bases and J by 7 bases, with 15 bases between. The CDR3 sequence is 12 residues long. Looked up from germline, CDR1 is SQVTM and CDR2 is ANQGSEA. DNA of the CDR3: TGCAGCGTAAAAGAACTCAGCCTTGAAGCTTTCTTT. It encodes CSVKELSLEAFF.